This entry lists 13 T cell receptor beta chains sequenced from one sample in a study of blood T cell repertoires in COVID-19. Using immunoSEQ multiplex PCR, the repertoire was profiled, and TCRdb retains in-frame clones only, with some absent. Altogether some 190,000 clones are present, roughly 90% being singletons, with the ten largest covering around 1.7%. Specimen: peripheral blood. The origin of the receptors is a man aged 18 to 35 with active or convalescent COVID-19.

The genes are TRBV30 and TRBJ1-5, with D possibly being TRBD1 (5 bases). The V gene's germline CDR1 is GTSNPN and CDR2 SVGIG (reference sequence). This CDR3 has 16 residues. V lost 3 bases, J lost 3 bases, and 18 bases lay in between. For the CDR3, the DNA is TGTGCCTGGAGCAAGGGGCCGGGGAGGGCCAATCAGCCCCAGCATTTT. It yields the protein CAWSKGPGRANQPQHF.

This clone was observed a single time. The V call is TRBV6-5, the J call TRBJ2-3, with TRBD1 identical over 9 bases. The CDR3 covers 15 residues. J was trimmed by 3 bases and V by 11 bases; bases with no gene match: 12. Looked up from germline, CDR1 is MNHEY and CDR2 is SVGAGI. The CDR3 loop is CAGRSPGTGTDTQYF. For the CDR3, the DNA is TGTGCCGGACGGAGTCCTGGGACAGGGACAGATACGCAGTATTTT.

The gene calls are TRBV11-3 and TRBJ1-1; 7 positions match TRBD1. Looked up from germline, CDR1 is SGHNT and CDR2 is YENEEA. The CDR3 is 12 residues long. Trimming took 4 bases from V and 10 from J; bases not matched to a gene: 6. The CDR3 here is CASSSGDSLAFF. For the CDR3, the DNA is TGTGCCAGCAGCTCCGGGGACAGTCTAGCTTTCTTT.

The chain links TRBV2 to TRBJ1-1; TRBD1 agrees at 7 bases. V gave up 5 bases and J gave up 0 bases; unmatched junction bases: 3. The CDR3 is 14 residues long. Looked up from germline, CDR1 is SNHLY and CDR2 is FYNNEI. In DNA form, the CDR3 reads TGTGCCAGCAGTAGGGGACAGATGAACACTGAAGCTTTCTTT. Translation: CASSRGQMNTEAFF. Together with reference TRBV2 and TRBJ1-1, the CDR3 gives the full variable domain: EPEVTQTPSHQVTQMGQEVILRCVPISNHLYFYWYRQILGQKVEFLVSFYNNEISEKSEIFDDQFSVERPDGSNFTLKIRSTKLEDSAMYFCASSRGQMNTEAFFGQGTRLTVV.

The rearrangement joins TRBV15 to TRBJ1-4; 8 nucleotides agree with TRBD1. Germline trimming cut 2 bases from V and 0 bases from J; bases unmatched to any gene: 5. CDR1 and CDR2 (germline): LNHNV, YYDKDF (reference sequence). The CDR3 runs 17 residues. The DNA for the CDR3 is TGTGCCACCAGCAGATTCGGACAGGGCGCAACTAATGAAAAACTGTTTTTT. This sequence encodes CATSRFGQGATNEKLFF.

The CDR3 nucleotides are TGTGCCAGCCACAGGGGCGCCAACTATGGCTACACCTTC. Its protein is CASHRGANYGYTF. The chain links TRBV6-5 to TRBJ1-2, with 7 bases lining up with TRBD1. CDR1 MNHEY and CDR2 SVGAGI come from the germline V gene. The CDR3 extends over 13 amino acids. J lost 2 bases, V lost 8 bases, and 5 bases had no gene match.

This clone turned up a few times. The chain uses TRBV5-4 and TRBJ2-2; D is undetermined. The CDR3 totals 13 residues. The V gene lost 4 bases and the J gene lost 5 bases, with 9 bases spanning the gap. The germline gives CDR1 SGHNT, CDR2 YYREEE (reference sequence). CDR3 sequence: CASSPQDTGELFF. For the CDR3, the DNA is TGTGCCAGCAGCCCCCAGGATACCGGGGAGCTGTTTTTT. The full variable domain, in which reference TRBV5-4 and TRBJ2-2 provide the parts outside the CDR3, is ETGVTQSPTHLIKTRGQQVTLRCSSQSGHNTVSWYQQALGQGPQFIFQYYREEENGRGNFPPRFSGLQFPNYSSELNVNALELDDSALYLCASSPQDTGELFFGEGSRLTVL.

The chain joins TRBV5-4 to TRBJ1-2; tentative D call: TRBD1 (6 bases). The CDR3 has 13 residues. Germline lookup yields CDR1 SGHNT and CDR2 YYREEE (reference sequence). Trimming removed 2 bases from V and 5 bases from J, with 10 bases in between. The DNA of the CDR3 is TGTGCCAGCAGCTTTGCCGACAGGTATGGCTACACCTTC. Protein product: CASSFADRYGYTF.

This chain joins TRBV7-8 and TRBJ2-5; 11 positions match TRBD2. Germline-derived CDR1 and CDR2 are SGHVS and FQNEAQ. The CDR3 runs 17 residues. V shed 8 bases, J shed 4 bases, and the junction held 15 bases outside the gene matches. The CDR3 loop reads CASERGVSGRAGETQYF. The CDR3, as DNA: TGTGCCAGCGAAAGAGGGGTTAGCGGGAGGGCAGGAGAGACCCAGTACTTC.

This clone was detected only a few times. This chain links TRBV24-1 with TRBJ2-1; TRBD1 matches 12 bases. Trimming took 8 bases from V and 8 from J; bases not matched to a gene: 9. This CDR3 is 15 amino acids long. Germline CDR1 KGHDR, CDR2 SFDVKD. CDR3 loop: CATMPGTGGKDEQFF. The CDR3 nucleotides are TGTGCCACCATGCCCGGGACAGGGGGCAAGGATGAGCAGTTCTTC.

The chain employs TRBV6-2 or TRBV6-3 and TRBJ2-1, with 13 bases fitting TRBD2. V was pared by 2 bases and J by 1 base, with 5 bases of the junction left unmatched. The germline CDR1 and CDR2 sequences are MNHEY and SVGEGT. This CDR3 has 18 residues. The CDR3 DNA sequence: TGTGCCAGCAGTTACAATCCACTAGCGGGGGGGTCCTACAATGAGCAGTTCTTC. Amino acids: CASSYNPLAGGSYNEQFF.

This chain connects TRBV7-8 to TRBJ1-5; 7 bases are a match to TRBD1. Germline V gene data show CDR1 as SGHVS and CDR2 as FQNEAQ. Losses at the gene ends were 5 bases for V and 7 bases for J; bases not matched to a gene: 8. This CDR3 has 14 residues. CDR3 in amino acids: CASSQSGTVQPQHF. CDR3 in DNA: TGTGCCAGCAGCCAATCGGGGACAGTACAGCCCCAGCATTTT.

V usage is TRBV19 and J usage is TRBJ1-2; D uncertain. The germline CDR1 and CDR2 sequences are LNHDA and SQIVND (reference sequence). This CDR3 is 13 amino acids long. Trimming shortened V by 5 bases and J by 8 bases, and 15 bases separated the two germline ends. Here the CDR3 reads CASSEVLLGGYTF. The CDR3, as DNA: TGTGCCAGTAGTGAGGTACTCCTTGGGGGCTACACCTTC.